This entry lists 21 T cell receptor beta chains sequenced from one sample in a study of blood T cell repertoires in COVID-19. TCRdb's copy holds only in-frame clones and misses some; the assay was immunoSEQ multiplex PCR. Here the sample spans some 130,000 clones, about nine tenths being singletons. Source material: peripheral blood. These receptors all stem from a man aged 45 to 65 with acute or convalescent COVID-19.

The chain couples TRBV3-1 (or the pseudogene TRBV3-2) to TRBJ2-1; 10 bases are a match to TRBD2. The length of the CDR3 is 16 residues. V was clipped by 5 bases and J by 7 bases; unmatched bases: 11. Germline values: CDR1 LGHDT, CDR2 YNNKEL (reference sequence). In DNA, the CDR3 is TGTGCCAGCAGCTCTCCTAGCGGGAGAGGGGGGAATGAGCAGTTCTTC. The encoded protein is CASSSPSGRGGNEQFF.

This rearrangement joins TRBV12-5 to TRBJ2-1; the match to TRBD1 covers 11 bases. Germline V CDR1 and CDR2: LGHNT, FRNRAP. The CDR3 sequence is 15 residues long. V was pared by 4 bases and J by 4 bases, with 3 bases of the junction left unmatched. The CDR3 nucleotides read TGTGCTAGTGGTTCGGGACAGGGGGGATACAATGAGCAGTTCTTC. Translated: CASGSGQGGYNEQFF.

The chain uses TRBV9 and TRBJ1-6; 7 bases align to TRBD1. The length of the CDR3 is 17 residues. The V gene end was trimmed by 2 bases and the J gene end by 9 bases; junction bases not matched to a gene: 14. Per the germline V gene, CDR1 is SGDLS and CDR2 is YYNGEE. In DNA, the CDR3 is TGTGCCAGCAGCGTGTTCTCTTCGACAGGGTTTAGTTCACCCCTCCACTTT. This sequence encodes CASSVFSSTGFSSPLHF. Using reference TRBV9 and TRBJ1-6 for the parts outside the CDR3, the full variable domain is DSGVTQTPKHLITATGQRVTLRCSPRSGDLSVYWYQQSLDQGLQFLIQYYNGEERAKGNILERFSAQQFPDLHSELNLSSLELGDSALYFCASSVFSSTGFSSPLHFGNGTRLTVT.

This chain uses TRBV6-1 with TRBJ2-7, with D maybe TRBD1 (5 bases). V shed 3 bases and J shed 1 base, with 7 bases lying between them. Germline V CDR1 and CDR2: MNHNS, SASEGT. The CDR3 covers 13 residues. This chain's CDR3 is CASSDRGSYEQYF. CDR3 nucleotide sequence: TGTGCCAGCAGTGATAGGGGTTCCTACGAGCAGTACTTC.

This sequence joins TRBV4-2 and TRBJ1-2; 8 nucleotides line up with TRBD1. CDR1 and CDR2 from the germline V gene are LGHNA and YNFKEQ. The trim removed 4 bases at V and 5 bases at J, leaving 15 bases unmatched. CDR3 length: 17 amino acids. The CDR3 DNA is TGTGCCAGCAGCCTCGAAACCACCTCAGGGGGCGAGTATGGCTACACCTTC. Its protein product is CASSLETTSGGEYGYTF.

This clone was recorded only once. The V call is TRBV5-1, the J call TRBJ1-1, with 10 bases matching TRBD1. CDR3 length equals 17 residues. With V trimmed by 4 bases and J by 1 base, 10 bases remained unmatched. CDR1 is SGHRS, CDR2 YFSETQ, per germline. The CDR3 DNA reads as TGCGCCAGCAGCGACGGACAGGGGGGAAGCGCGAACACTGAAGCTTTCTTT. Its protein is CASSDGQGGSANTEAFF.

The rearrangement uses TRBV11-1 and TRBJ2-7; weak D call: TRBD1 (5 bases). Per germline, CDR1 SGHAT and CDR2 FQDESV (reference sequence). This CDR3 comprises 16 residues. V shed 5 bases and J shed 0 bases, with 17 bases lying between them. CDR3 protein: CASSQEQGILSYEQYF. CDR3 bases: TGTGCCAGCAGCCAAGAGCAGGGAATCCTCTCCTACGAGCAGTACTTC.

In this sample, this clone turned up once. This sequence joins TRBV5-1 and TRBJ1-1; no clear D gene. With 2 bases removed from V and 3 bases from J, the gap between germline ends came to 8 bases. Looked up from germline, CDR1 is SGHRS and CDR2 is YFSETQ. The CDR3 extends over 13 amino acids. The CDR3, as DNA: TGCGCCAGCAGCTTCGGGTTGGACACTGAAGCTTTCTTT. Translating it yields CASSFGLDTEAFF.

This chain joins TRBV29-1 and TRBJ2-7; 8 positions agree with TRBD2. This CDR3 region has 14 residues. J was trimmed by 4 bases and V by 6 bases; bases with no gene match: 11. The V gene's germline CDR1 is SQVTM and CDR2 ANQGSEA. CDR3 coding DNA: TGCAGCGTGACGGGGGGGGAGATCGGATACGAGCAGTACTTC. It translates to CSVTGGEIGYEQYF.

In nucleotides, the CDR3 is TGTGCCAGCAGTTACCGACAGGGATTTCAGCCCCAGCATTTT. It specifies CASSYRQGFQPQHF. V is TRBV6-5 and J is TRBJ1-5; 7 positions match TRBD1. This CDR3 spans 14 amino acids. In germline, CDR1 is MNHEY, CDR2 SVGAGI. J gave up 6 bases and V 2 bases, and 4 bases lay outside the gene matches.

The rearrangement uses TRBV18 and TRBJ2-7; 12 bases fit TRBD2. This CDR3 comprises 13 residues. Germline CDR1 and CDR2: KGHSH and LQKENI. V dropped 2 bases and J dropped 11; count of bases not matched to a gene: 4. In nucleotides, the CDR3 is TGTGCCAGCTCACCATCTAGCGGGAGGGTAGAGTACTTC. As protein: CASSPSSGRVEYF.

V gene TRBV9 combines with J gene TRBJ2-1; 7 positions agree with TRBD2. This CDR3 comprises 18 residues. The V gene's germline CDR1 is SGDLS and CDR2 YYNGEE. V lost 2 bases and J lost 8; bases outside the gene matches: 19. CDR3 nucleotides: TGTGCCAGCAGCGTGCTGTTAGCCGGGATCCCGGGAGGCGATGAGCAGTTCTTC. Translation: CASSVLLAGIPGGDEQFF.

The V and J genes are TRBV10-2 and TRBJ2-5; D unresolved. This CDR3 contains 13 residues. Germline V lookup: CDR1 WSHSY, CDR2 SAAADI. Trimming left V 10 bases short and J 2 bases short, with 14 bases between. CDR3: CATQKSRQETQYF. CDR3 DNA: TGCGCCACACAAAAAAGCAGGCAAGAGACCCAGTACTTC.

In its sample, this clone was seen once. The chain has TRBV5-1 and TRBJ2-5; TRBD2 matches 8 bases. Trimming at V came to 4 bases and at J to 5 bases, leaving 10 bases not matched to a gene. The CDR3 is 15 amino acids. Germline assignment: CDR1 SGHRS and CDR2 YFSETQ. CDR3 sequence reads: CASSPSPGGRETQYF. The CDR3 DNA follows: TGCGCCAGCAGCCCTAGCCCGGGGGGGCGGGAGACCCAGTACTTC. The whole variable domain, remainder taken from reference TRBV5-1 and TRBJ2-5, is KAGVTQTPRYLIKTRGQQVTLSCSPISGHRSVSWYQQTPGQGLQFLFEYFSETQRNKGNFPGRFSGRQFSNSRSEMNVSTLELGDSALYLCASSPSPGGRETQYFGPGTRLLVL.

Only one count was recorded for this clone. The gene calls are TRBV7-9 and TRBJ2-2; D is uncertain. The germline V gene encodes CDR1 SEHNR and CDR2 FQNEAQ (reference sequence). The ends were cut back, 1 base at V and 13 bases at J, with 10 bases in the middle. There are 12 residues in the CDR3. The CDR3 spells CASSLESWALFF. CDR3 bases: TGTGCCAGCAGCTTAGAGAGTTGGGCGCTGTTTTTT.

The chain carries TRBV28 and TRBJ2-2, with 7 nucleotides matching TRBD1. The germline CDR1 and CDR2 sequences are MDHEN and SYDVKM. Trimming cost V 9 bases and J 4 bases; bases outside gene matches: 2. This CDR3 region has 12 residues. CDR3 region: CASYRGTGELFF. The DNA for the CDR3 is TGTGCCAGTTACAGGGGCACCGGGGAGCTGTTTTTT.

The rearrangement joins TRBV27 to TRBJ1-3; D ambiguous. Trimming took off 0 bases at V and 0 bases at J, with 6 bases between the two ends. CDR1 and CDR2 from the germline V gene are MNHEY and SMNVEV (reference sequence). The CDR3 is made up of 15 amino acids. The CDR3 loop reads CASSLSFFSGNTIYF. The CDR3, as DNA: TGTGCCAGCAGTTTATCGTTCTTCTCTGGAAACACCATATATTTT.

The V and J genes are TRBV3-1 (or the pseudogene TRBV3-2) and TRBJ2-1, with 10 bases fitting TRBD2. The trim removed 1 base at V and 9 bases at J, leaving 9 bases unmatched. The CDR3 has 16 residues. CDR1 is LGHDT and CDR2 is YNNKEL in the germline V gene (reference sequence). The DNA of the CDR3 is TGTGCCAGCAGCCAAGGAGCGGGGGGGTTAAAGGTTGAGCAGTTCTTC. Protein sequence: CASSQGAGGLKVEQFF.

The V and J genes are TRBV11-3 and TRBJ2-7; 8 nucleotides match TRBD1. Trimming took 6 bases from V and 2 from J; bases not matched to a gene: 6. The CDR3 covers 14 residues. Germline V CDR1 and CDR2: SGHNT, YENEEA. The CDR3 DNA reads as TGTGCCAGCAGTACGGACAGGGATGCCTACGAGCAGTACTTC. Residues: CASSTDRDAYEQYF.

The chain combines TRBV10-3 with TRBJ2-2; 8 bases line up with TRBD1. There are 15 residues in the CDR3. Germline lookup yields CDR1 ENHRY and CDR2 SYGVKD. With V trimmed by 6 bases and J by 1 base, 4 bases remained unmatched. The CDR3 DNA follows: TGTGCCATCAGCTCCGGGACAGGGAACACCGGGGAGCTGTTTTTT. This codes for CAISSGTGNTGELFF.

This sequence joins TRBV7-9 and TRBJ2-1; 15 bases agree with TRBD2. V was pared by 5 bases and J by 4 bases, with 9 bases of the junction left unmatched. The CDR3 contains 18 residues. CDR1 and CDR2 from the germline V gene are SEHNR and FQNEAQ (reference sequence). The CDR3 coding sequence is TGTGCCAGCAGCGCCACGGGACTAGCGGGGGGTCGATACAATGAGCAGTTCTTC. It encodes CASSATGLAGGRYNEQFF.